Below are 2 T cell receptor beta chains sequenced from a single sample in a study of T-cell memory formation after mild COVID-19 (dated by TCRdb to 2020 to 2022). Receptor amplification or capture employed 5' RACE. Sequencing was carried out with an Illumina NovaSeq 6000. TCRdb applied fastp at Q25 and MiXCR to the public reads, then kept only in-frame beta chains. CDR3 protein sequences are deduplicated, and each keeps its most common genes and DNA. In this sample the table shows about 250,000 distinct CDR3 sequences, approximately 19% of which occur a single time. The ten largest account for more than 20% of the sample. The sample consisted of PBMCs or a T cell subset sorted from them (not recorded which). The receptors here all came from a man aged 18 to 30 who had mild COVID-19 (a few samples of this study predate the infection). The sample titles of this study are shuffled in the database, so cell type and time point are left out; the donor was told from shared clones.

This clonotype was seen more than once but under ten times. The chain recombines TRBV5-6 with TRBJ2-3, with D tentatively TRBD1 (6 bases). V lost 0 bases and J lost 0, with 11 bases in between. The length of the CDR3 is 16 residues. CDR1 and CDR2 from the germline V gene are SGHDT and YYEEEE. CDR3 sequence: CASSLVDRVSTDTQYF. Here the CDR3 DNA reads TGTGCCAGCAGCTTGGTGGACAGAGTTAGCACAGATACGCAGTATTTT.

The table lists this clonotype with many counts. The chain combines TRBV6-5 with TRBJ2-7, with 8 bases that match TRBD1. Per the germline V gene, CDR1 is MNHEY and CDR2 is SVGAGI. The length of the CDR3 is 14 residues. V was pared by 6 bases and J by 4 bases, with 8 bases of the junction left unmatched. The CDR3 region has the DNA TGTGCCAGCAGCCCAGGACAGGGAAGATACGAGCAGTACTTC. It encodes CASSPGQGRYEQYF.